Included here is one T cell receptor (beta chain) sequence, with context. This clonotype appeared once. There is no known antigen for this receptor. Since no conserved phenylalanine or tryptophan closes the CDR3, a read error is the likely cause. The treatment or condition label here, explained by the study, means: approximately nine-day PBMC culture with coronavirus spike peptide pools or control peptides (ViraFEST assay). The ViraFEST assay was used in the study, in which antigen-specific T cells were expanded with peptide pools and expanded clonotypes were subsequently identified by TCR sequencing. Positive SARS-CoV-2 PCR tests in the convalescent patients dated from March to December 2020, before Alpha, Beta and Delta variants emerged in the United States. Each well held around 2 million PBMCs cultured in IMDM containing roughly 5% human AB serum and 9 to 10 IU/ml IL-2, with 10 ug/ml peptide pools added. Half of the culture medium was replaced with fresh IL-2-containing medium on days 3 and 7. CD4+ T cells were isolated after approximately eleven days of culture through negative selection using the EasySep CD4+ T cell isolation kit. Ficoll-Paque Plus gradient centrifugation was used to isolate PBMCs from whole blood, and the isolated PBMCs were then either used fresh or cryopreserved at -140C. Each culture condition was generally run in triplicate wells.

The data are from a study of vaccination and CD4 T cells after COVID-19 (dated by TCRdb to 2022 to 2024). Context from the whole study: Convalescent patients had a positive SARS-CoV-2 result on nasal swab PCR, and of these patients, several had mild disease and one had severe disease. Six males and four females were included in the convalescent cohort, with two Hispanic individuals, seven Caucasians, two Asians and one multiracial person represented. Two doses of either the Pfizer-BioNTech BNT162b2 vaccine (n=8) or the Moderna mRNA-1273 vaccine (n=2) were administered to participants. Post-COVID blood samples from convalescent patients were collected a median of approximately 100 days after diagnosis, with a range of 35 to 161 days. Post-vaccine blood samples were collected a median of approximately 77 days after the second vaccine dose, ranging from about 13 to 241 days. Overlapping spike peptide pools from SARS-CoV-2 and from the common cold coronaviruses HCoV-NL63, HCoV-OC43 and HCoV-229E were used as culture stimuli. In control cultures, a CEFX viral epitope pool was used as positive control, an HIV-1 Nef peptide pool was used as negative control, or no peptide was added. In under twelve COVID-19 convalescent patients and a few infection-naive healthy vaccine recipients, researchers compared the spike-specific CD4+ TCR repertoire from before mRNA vaccination with the repertoire from after.

The CDR3 extends over 13 residues, inclusive of both ends. Only the CDR3 region is kept as DNA, spanning 39 bases read in frame from base 1. CDR1 and CDR2, looked up from the germline V gene (reference sequence), are MNHEY and SMNVEV. Cut back by 5 bases and 1 base, the V and J ends lie 7 bases apart. The paper as a whole reports these results and caveats: In convalescent patients, a median approximately 89% of post-vaccine SARS-CoV-2-reactive clones were detected only after vaccination, suggesting vaccine-specific priming. Nearly all vaccine-specific clones in convalescent patients (304 of 307) were mono-reactive for SARS-CoV-2 spike rather than cross-reactive with common cold coronaviruses. An increase in the median number of SARS-CoV-2-reactive clonotypes from roughly 20 after infection to some 38 after vaccination was observed, but the change was not found to be significant. The study included relatively few convalescent patients and did not analyze early timepoints after natural infection.

Library generation was performed with PCR. DNA from cultured CD4+ T cells was subjected to TCR sequencing with the Oncomine TCR Beta short-read assay at the Johns Hopkins FTIC core. The QIAamp micro DNA kit was used to extract genomic DNA from the cultured CD4+ T cells. Oncomine TCR Beta libraries from cultured CD4+ T cells were pooled with unique dual indexes and sequenced on an Illumina iSeq 100. Under the source paper's analysis protocol: Non-productive sequences were filtered out, and CDR3s that did not start with C, did not end with F or W, or were shorter than 7 amino acids were discarded. The MANAFEST web application was used to identify antigen-specific clonotypes by comparing peptide-stimulated wells against reference wells and other culture wells. An FDR below 0.05, an odds ratio above 5, and a productive frequency above 0.1% in at least two of three replicate wells were required for clones to be considered positive. Cross-reactive clonotypes were defined as significantly expanded in both SARS-CoV-2 spike wells and at least one common cold coronavirus spike condition. CDR3 homology was assessed with Levenshtein distances (stringdist) and unrooted phylogenetic trees (ape) in R version 3.6.1. TCRdb reanalyzed the raw reads on its own, using fastp at Q25 for trimming and MiXCR for clone calling, and kept in-frame beta chains. Rows with a matching CDR3 protein are joined into one entry that keeps the most common DNA and genes. These V and J calls derive from TCRdb rather than the authors' analysis. This sample comprises about 16,000 distinct CDR3 sequences, roughly 59% of them detected only once. The ten largest clones represent 9.4% of the sample.

The clonotype originates from a human donor who had recovered from COVID-19. The material sequenced was CD4+ T cells from blood, cultured in vitro. Rearrangement joined TRBV27 to TRBJ2-3, with no D gene named confidently. Here is the DNA: TGTGCCAGCAGTCTCACACGCACAGATACGCAGTATCTT. This yields the protein CASSLTRTDTQYL.